This entry lists 4 T cell receptor beta chains sequenced from one sample in a study of blood T cell repertoires in COVID-19. Measured with immunoSEQ multiplex PCR; TCRdb has only the in-frame clones, and not every one. The sample contains under 250,000 clones, 70% to 90% of which appear only once. The source material was PBMCs or T cells enriched from blood (not recorded which). Source of these receptors: a woman between 45 and 65 years old with acute COVID-19.

The chain couples TRBV2 to TRBJ1-2, with 8 positions matching TRBD1. With 7 bases clipped from V and 5 bases from J, the junction kept 12 bases outside the gene matches. This CDR3 is 15 amino acids long. Germline V lookup: CDR1 SNHLY, CDR2 FYNNEI. The CDR3 sequence: CASNPGQGLYYGYTF. DNA of the CDR3: TGTGCCAGCAACCCCGGACAGGGTCTTTATTATGGCTACACCTTC.

The chain uses TRBV5-1 and TRBJ2-1, with 9 bases identical to TRBD2. Germline V gene data show CDR1 as SGHRS and CDR2 as YFSETQ. The CDR3 is 15 residues long. With 1 base clipped from V and 4 bases from J, the junction kept 3 bases outside the gene matches. The chain's CDR3 is CASSLSGGRYNEQFF. CDR3 in DNA: TGCGCCAGCAGCTTGAGCGGGGGGCGTTACAATGAGCAGTTCTTC.

The chain links TRBV3-1 (or the pseudogene TRBV3-2) to TRBJ2-5, with D possibly matching TRBD1 (6 bases). V lost 1 base and J 5 bases, leaving 14 bases between the germline ends. The CDR3 has 15 amino acids. The germline V gene has CDR1 LGHDT and CDR2 YNNKEL (reference sequence). As DNA, the CDR3 is TGTGCCAGCAGCCAAGCATACAGGGTTGGGGAGACCCAGTACTTC. Its translation: CASSQAYRVGETQYF.

This chain connects TRBV20-1 to TRBJ1-6; D gene uncertain. The CDR3 covers 18 residues. Germline V gives CDR1 DFQATT, CDR2 SNEGSKA (reference sequence). V lost 3 bases to trimming and J lost 2 bases, with 20 bases between them. Written as DNA, the CDR3 is TGCAGTGCTAGTTCCGGGCCCCTCCTCGGGGCCTATAATTCACCCCTCCACTTT. This sequence encodes CSASSGPLLGAYNSPLHF.